The 29 T cell receptor beta chains below all came from one sample that was sequenced in a study of cytomegalovirus exposure and HLA in healthy donors. PCR amplification relied on 60 Vbeta primers (plus 13 Jbeta primers). Sequencing used immunoSEQ multiplex PCR; TCRdb keeps in-frame clones, though not all of them. Of roughly 49,000 clones in the sample, 77% were seen once. Sequencing used PBMCs. These receptors came from a woman between 35 and 50 years old in good health and CMV-seropositive.

The rearrangement uses TRBV7-2 and TRBJ2-1; possible D gene TRBD1, 5 bases. CDR1 is SGHTA, CDR2 FQGNSA, per germline. The CDR3 consists of 14 residues. V was trimmed by 8 bases and J by 3 bases, leaving 14 bases between them. In DNA form, the CDR3 reads TGTGCCAGCGCGGACACGTGGAACTACAATGAGCAGTTCTTC. Amino acids: CASADTWNYNEQFF.

This chain links TRBV6-4 with TRBJ2-1; D unresolved. The ends were cut back, 1 base at V and 6 bases at J, with 10 bases in the middle. This CDR3 has 14 residues. CDR1 and CDR2 (germline): MRHNA, SNTAGT. CDR3 sequence: CASSDLAQSNEQFF. CDR3 in DNA: TGTGCCAGCAGTGACTTGGCTCAATCCAATGAGCAGTTCTTC.

This sequence joins TRBV20-1 and TRBJ2-3, with a weak D call TRBD2 (5 bases). The CDR3 runs 11 residues. Germline V gene data show CDR1 as DFQATT and CDR2 as SNEGSKA (reference sequence). With 5 bases removed from V and 6 bases from J, the gap between germline ends came to 9 bases. The CDR3 spells CSAPRGDTQYF. DNA of the CDR3: TGCAGTGCTCCCCGAGGGGATACGCAGTATTTT.

This chain uses TRBV25-1 with TRBJ2-5, with a possible D match to TRBD2 (6 bases). The J call is in doubt because the DNA end fits TRBJ2-7 better. The CDR3 loop spans 14 amino acids. Germline V lookup: CDR1 MGHDK, CDR2 SYGVNS. CDR3 nucleotide sequence: TGTGCCAGCAGTGAAGTCGGGGGTTCCTACGAGCAGTACTTC. Protein product: CASSEVGGSYEQYF.

The V and J genes are TRBV10-3 and TRBJ2-2, with 8 bases that match TRBD2. V gave up 4 bases and J gave up 5 bases; unmatched junction bases: 3. Germline V gene data show CDR1 as ENHRY and CDR2 as SYGVKD. This CDR3 has 14 amino acids. The CDR3 sequence: CAISVERGTGELFF. The CDR3 nucleotides read TGTGCCATCAGTGTTGAGCGGGGGACCGGGGAGCTGTTTTTT.

In DNA, the CDR3 is TGTGCCAGCAGCCAAGTAACGGCAGGGGGCGGGATCGCTGAAGCTTTCTTT. Translated: CASSQVTAGGGIAEAFF. The rearrangement joins TRBV4-2 to TRBJ1-1, with 8 nucleotides matching TRBD1. There are 17 residues in the CDR3. Per the germline V gene, CDR1 is LGHNA and CDR2 is YNFKEQ. V lost 1 base, J lost 6 bases, and 13 bases stayed unmatched.

The V call is TRBV18, the J call TRBJ1-2; 10 bases align to TRBD1. There are 16 residues in the CDR3. The V segment lost 5 bases and the J segment 6 bases; nucleotides outside the gene matches: 12. Germline loops: CDR1 KGHSH, CDR2 LQKENI. The DNA of the CDR3 is TGTGCCAGCTCAGCATCGACAGGGGGCGATGGTCATGGCTACACCTTC. It specifies CASSASTGGDGHGYTF.

There are a few counts of this clone. At the DNA level, this CDR3 is encoded by other sequences in the same sample as well. The chain joins TRBV5-7 to TRBJ2-7; D is perhaps TRBD2 (6 bases). TRBV5-7 is an ORF for which the function is uncertain. The V end was cut by 4 bases, the J end by 3 bases, with 17 bases between. The CDR3 has 15 amino acids. Here the CDR3 DNA reads TGTGCCAGCAGCCCCCCCCCGAAAGCGGGCTACGAGCAGTACTTC. Translation gives CASSPPPKAGYEQYF.

J is TRBJ2-1 and V is TRBV30, with a tentative D call TRBD2 (6 bases). CDR1 is GTSNPN and CDR2 is SVGIG in the germline V gene (reference sequence). Between the trimmed V and J ends, which lost 1 base and 8 bases, there was a span of 15 bases. This CDR3 has 14 amino acids. The CDR3 sequence: CAWSGRGTWDEQFF. The CDR3 DNA follows: TGTGCCTGGAGTGGCCGGGGGACCTGGGATGAGCAGTTCTTC.

The rearrangement joins TRBV19 to TRBJ1-1, with D unresolved. Germline CDR1 LNHDA, CDR2 SQIVND (reference sequence). The V end was cut by 5 bases, the J end by 1 base, with 14 bases between. The CDR3 extends over 15 amino acids. This CDR3 reads CASSDVGGKNTEAFF. CDR3 coding DNA: TGTGCCAGTAGTGACGTAGGAGGGAAGAACACTGAAGCTTTCTTT.

The gene calls are TRBV6-5 and TRBJ1-4; D is ambiguous. The V gene lost 8 bases and the J gene lost 1 base, with 11 bases spanning the gap. Germline V CDR1 and CDR2: MNHEY, SVGAGI. CDR3 size: 14 residues. In nucleotides, the CDR3 is TGTGCCAGCCAGAATGCAGGAACTAATGAAAAACTGTTTTTT. This encodes CASQNAGTNEKLFF.

The chain links TRBV13 to TRBJ2-1; D may be TRBD1 (5 bases). V lost 0 bases and J 9 bases, leaving 15 bases between the germline ends. This CDR3 is built from 15 residues. In germline, CDR1 is PRHDT, CDR2 FYEKMQ (reference sequence). The CDR3 loop is CASSLGQGAMGEQFF. In nucleotides, the CDR3 is TGTGCCAGCAGCTTAGGCCAGGGTGCGATGGGTGAGCAGTTCTTC.

The chain employs TRBV6-7 and TRBJ1-4; 10 bases line up with TRBD1. TRBV6-7 is noted as an ORF with a role that remains uncertain. Unmatched junction bases numbered 7, after V lost 2 bases and J lost 10 bases. This CDR3 comprises 15 residues. CDR3 DNA sequence: TGTGCCAGCAGTTACACTGGGACAGGGGACGGAAAACTGTTTTTT. Protein product: CASSYTGTGDGKLFF.

The V gene is TRBV19, the J gene TRBJ1-5; maybe TRBD1 (5 bases). V was cut by 3 bases and J by 7 bases, with 16 bases left in between. CDR1 LNHDA and CDR2 SQIVND come from the germline V gene (reference sequence). CDR3 length equals 15 residues. The CDR3 DNA reads TGTGCCAGTAGTATGGTTAGGGGCGTTGGGCAGCCCCAGCATTTT. It yields the protein CASSMVRGVGQPQHF.

The chain links TRBV7-9 to TRBJ2-3; 7 bases match TRBD2. There are 15 residues in the CDR3. The germline V gene has CDR1 SEHNR and CDR2 FQNEAQ (reference sequence). Trimming took 3 bases from V and 3 from J; bases not matched to a gene: 6. The chain's CDR3 is CASSFFPGGTDTQYF. DNA for the CDR3: TGTGCCAGCAGCTTCTTTCCGGGGGGAACAGATACGCAGTATTTT.

The rearrangement links TRBV6-5 to TRBJ2-1, with D maybe TRBD2 (6 bases). The CDR3 is 15 residues long. The V end lost 5 bases, the J end lost 0 bases, and 11 bases lay between the germline ends. CDR1 MNHEY and CDR2 SVGAGI come from the germline V gene. The CDR3: CASSITSPSYNEQFF. CDR3 in DNA: TGTGCCAGCAGTATAACTAGCCCCTCCTACAATGAGCAGTTCTTC.

V gene TRBV6-5 combines with J gene TRBJ2-3; D possibly corresponds to TRBD2 (7 bases). Per the germline V gene, CDR1 is MNHEY and CDR2 is SVGAGI. V lost 7 bases and J lost 8, with 19 bases in between. This CDR3 has 14 residues. CDR3 amino acids: CASTPGGGAGTQYF. In nucleotides, the CDR3 is TGTGCCAGCACCCCTGGAGGGGGGGCGGGTACGCAGTATTTT.

Judged by abundance, this clone is medium-sized. The CDR3 DNA follows: TGTGCCAGCAGTACACAACCGACTGACACAGATACGCAGTATTTT. It specifies CASSTQPTDTDTQYF. The rearrangement joins TRBV6-5 to TRBJ2-3; no reliable D call. Germline-derived CDR1 and CDR2 are MNHEY and SVGAGI. The CDR3 loop spans 15 amino acids. Trimming left V 5 bases short and J 2 bases short, with 14 bases between.

The chain employs TRBV7-6 and TRBJ1-5, with D perhaps TRBD1 (5 bases). Germline CDR1 reads SGHVS; CDR2 reads FNYEAQ. This CDR3 has 14 residues. Trimming removed 3 bases at V and 5 bases at J, with 11 bases between. CDR3 sequence (DNA): TGTGCCAGCAGCTTCGCCGGGGGGGATCAGCCCCAGCATTTT. This codes for CASSFAGGDQPQHF.

This chain uses TRBV28 with TRBJ1-2; 9 bases align to TRBD1. J lost 4 bases, V lost 5 bases, and 5 bases had no gene match. Germline loops: CDR1 MDHEN, CDR2 SYDVKM. The CDR3 extends over 14 amino acids. CDR3 region: CASSQPGQGYGYTF. The CDR3 DNA follows: TGTGCCAGCAGTCAGCCGGGACAGGGCTATGGCTACACCTTC.

The rearrangement uses TRBV7-8 and TRBJ2-7; 7 bases line up with TRBD2. Germline CDR1 SGHVS, CDR2 FQNEAQ. V gave up 4 bases and J gave up 6 bases; unmatched junction bases: 12. The CDR3 totals 15 residues. The chain's CDR3 is CASSSTGTKLSEQYF. The CDR3 DNA sequence: TGTGCCAGCAGCTCGACCGGGACTAAGTTATCCGAGCAGTACTTC.

V is TRBV29-1 and J is TRBJ2-7; 7 bases are shared with TRBD1. V gave up 5 bases and J gave up 2 bases; unmatched junction bases: 3. The germline V gene encodes CDR1 SQVTM and CDR2 ANQGSEA. This CDR3 has 12 amino acids. The CDR3 loop is CSVRQGTYEQYF. CDR3 in DNA: TGCAGCGTTCGACAGGGAACCTACGAGCAGTACTTC.

The chain links TRBV5-6 to TRBJ2-5; D might be TRBD2 (6 bases). The germline V gene has CDR1 SGHDT and CDR2 YYEEEE. The V end was cut by 4 bases, the J end by 2 bases, with 9 bases between. The CDR3 totals 13 residues. The CDR3 loop is CASSAGGQETQYF. DNA for the CDR3: TGTGCCAGCAGCGCTGGGGGGCAAGAGACCCAGTACTTC.

This clone occurred a few times. The chain links TRBV5-1 to TRBJ2-1; TRBD1 might be the D (5 bases). This CDR3 comprises 13 residues. The germline V and J ends were trimmed by 4 bases and 6 bases, with 11 bases remaining between them. The germline V gene encodes CDR1 SGHRS and CDR2 YFSETQ. CDR3 bases: TGCGCCAGCAGCGAAACAGGACCCAATGAGCAGTTCTTC. It yields the protein CASSETGPNEQFF.

In this sample, this clone turned up once. The chain joins TRBV6-5 to TRBJ2-7, with TRBD1 matching 7 bases. This CDR3 comprises 12 residues. J was trimmed by 6 bases and V by 7 bases; bases with no gene match: 6. Germline assignment: CDR1 MNHEY and CDR2 SVGAGI. The CDR3, as DNA: TGTGCCAGCACCCAAACAGGGGTCGAGCAGTACTTC. Its protein product is CASTQTGVEQYF.

This clone was recorded a few times. V and J are TRBV6-1 and TRBJ1-1; D unclear. With 8 bases removed from V and 0 bases from J, the gap between germline ends came to 13 bases. Germline V gene data show CDR1 as MNHNS and CDR2 as SASEGT. The CDR3 covers 14 residues. The CDR3 bases are TGTGCCAGCCTGAGGAGCACGTTGAACACTGAAGCTTTCTTT. It encodes CASLRSTLNTEAFF.

This clone was detected only a few times. The chain joins TRBV6-5 to TRBJ1-5; 8 bases match TRBD1. V trimming: 8 bases; J trimming: 3 bases; junction bases outside the gene matches: 9. The CDR3 spans 15 residues. CDR1 and CDR2 from the germline V gene are MNHEY and SVGAGI. CDR3 amino acids: CASGRDRRDNQPQHF. DNA of the CDR3: TGTGCCAGCGGGAGGGACAGGCGCGACAATCAGCCCCAGCATTTT.

This clone was found a few times. The chain combines TRBV5-4 with TRBJ1-1; D is undetermined. The CDR3 runs to 13 residues. CDR1 and CDR2 (germline): SGHNT, YYREEE (reference sequence). V shed 2 bases and J shed 3 bases, with 8 bases lying between them. CDR3 sequence: CASSFRLDTEAFF. The DNA for the CDR3 is TGTGCCAGCAGCTTTCGACTAGACACTGAAGCTTTCTTT. Supplemented by reference TRBV5-4 and TRBJ1-1, the full variable domain reads ETGVTQSPTHLIKTRGQQVTLRCSSQSGHNTVSWYQQALGQGPQFIFQYYREEENGRGNFPPRFSGLQFPNYSSELNVNALELDDSALYLCASSFRLDTEAFFGQGTRLTVV.

This chain joins TRBV7-9 and TRBJ2-1, with TRBD2 matching 9 bases. The germline V gene encodes CDR1 SEHNR and CDR2 FQNEAQ (reference sequence). J gave up 7 bases and V 4 bases, and 5 bases lay outside the gene matches. The CDR3 totals 14 residues. DNA for the CDR3: TGTGCCAGCAGCTGGGCTAGCGGGGTTAATGAGCAGTTCTTC. Translated, it gives CASSWASGVNEQFF.